Below, one T cell receptor (beta chain) is given with its context. Its target is unknown. This sample is drawn from a study of OX40 agonist ivuxolimab in advanced cancers. Study conclusions and caveats: Average numbers of expanded clones were greater in CD8+ T cells than in CD4+. Patients who responded partially at 0.1-3.0 mg/kg showed clonal expansion ranking among the lowest. Specificity for antigen went undetermined in the expanded peripheral T cells.

Germline V lookup: CDR1 MGHDK, CDR2 SYGVNS. This CDR3 has 14 residues. Trimming shortened V by 1 base and J by 7 bases, and 13 bases separated the two germline ends. Patients were ruled out by autoimmune disease history or systemic immunosuppression. Clones were read by immunoSEQ multiplex PCR, and TCRdb kept only the in-frame ones, dropping some. The sample holds nearly 90,000 clones, approximately 87% seen once. The genes are TRBV25-1 and TRBJ2-5; no firm D call. The sequence came from an adult with an advanced solid tumor such as melanoma, head and neck, liver or kidney cancer. The specimen comprised CD4+ or CD8+ T cells sorted from blood, sampled in a trial of the OX40 agonist ivuxolimab. The CDR3 coding sequence is TGTGCCAGCAGTGAATCGATAGCCGGCGCGACCCAGTACTTC. It codes for CASSESIAGATQYF.